This T cell receptor beta chain was captured by sequencing in a study of T cells in Graves' hyperthyroidism and ophthalmopathy. Looking at the study overall: Sampling of peripheral blood happened at initial diagnosis, prior to any treatment. Study outcomes and limitations: Prediction of ophthalmopathy progression came a median around 6 months pre-onset. Blood also contained most expanded thyroid clonotypes above 0.001.

Each diagnosis drew on symptoms, thyroxine, TRAb, thyroid ultrasound and orbital computed tomography findings. Amplification of TCR beta CDR3 regions used RNA as the template. A set of HTBI primers served as the primers for a first-round RT-PCR of the TCR CDR3. A single record per CDR3 protein comes from TCRdb applying MiXCR to the multiplex PCR reads. This sample has 280,000 or so distinct CDR3 sequences, with 25% to 30% found just once. On this clonotype itself: Its antigen is undetermined.

The clonotype was recovered from a middle-aged man with Graves' hyperthyroidism that later progressed to Graves' ophthalmopathy. The sample was blood.

In DNA, the CDR3 is TGCAGTGCTAGGATCGGGCACCTCATCGGGACCCAGTACTTC. Translating it yields CSARIGHLIGTQYF. The J gene is TRBJ2-5, the V gene TRBV20-1; D gene uncertain. From germline, CDR1 is DFQATT and CDR2 SNEGSKA (reference sequence). V was clipped by 3 bases and J by 7 bases, with 18 bases between them. The CDR3 loop spans 14 amino acids.